Following are 26 T cell receptor beta chains from one sample sequenced in a study of breast tumors, draining lymph nodes, adjacent tissues (dated by TCRdb to the mid-2010s). The library came from multiplex PCR. TCRdb lists the instrument as Illumina HiSeq 2000. TCRdb reprocessed the public reads (quality trimming at Q25 with fastp, clone calling with MiXCR) and kept in-frame beta chains. Each record represents a unique CDR3 protein, reported with the most common genes and DNA among its rows. In this sample the table shows 60,000 to 70,000 distinct CDR3 sequences, less than 60% of which occur a single time. Of the sample, approximately 19% is held by the ten largest clones. The sample taken for sequencing was breast tumor tissue. The source is a female donor with breast cancer. Some clones in this sample may be carry-over from other donors' samples.

At least ten counts were recorded for this clonotype. The chain carries TRBV18 and TRBJ1-4, with D possibly matching TRBD1 (6 bases). CDR1 KGHSH and CDR2 LQKENI come from the germline V gene. This CDR3 comprises 16 residues. Between the trimmed V and J ends, which lost 0 bases and 5 bases, there was a span of 13 bases. In DNA form, the CDR3 reads TGTGCCAGCTCACCACCTCTGACAGGAGGGAATGAAAAACTGTTTTTT. Amino acid sequence: CASSPPLTGGNEKLFF.

V gene TRBV9 combines with J gene TRBJ2-5; perhaps D is TRBD1 or TRBD2 (6 bases each). Trimming stripped 5 bases from V and 4 bases from J, with 18 bases between. The CDR3 has 15 residues. The germline V gene has CDR1 SGDLS and CDR2 YYNGEE. As DNA, the CDR3 is TGTGCCAGCAGTGAAGGGGGGACGTCGGGAGAGACCCAGTACTTC. Protein: CASSEGGTSGETQYF.

Many counts were recorded for this clonotype. This rearrangement joins TRBV5-5 to TRBJ2-7; D possibly corresponds to TRBD1 (6 bases). The CDR3 has 14 amino acids. Trimming stripped 6 bases from V and 4 bases from J, with 17 bases between. Germline V gene data show CDR1 as SGHKS and CDR2 as YYEKEE (reference sequence). CDR3 DNA sequence: TGTGCCAGCACCCCATCCAGGGGTTTGTACGAGCAGTACTTC. This translates into CASTPSRGLYEQYF.

The genes are TRBV6-5 and TRBJ1-6; no firm D call. The V gene lost 7 bases and the J gene lost 4 bases, with 20 bases spanning the gap. The CDR3 has 17 residues. Looked up from germline, CDR1 is MNHEY and CDR2 is SVGAGI. In DNA form, the CDR3 reads TGTGCCAGCACACTCCGTAACGAGCAGCGGTATAATTCACCCCTCCACTTT. It encodes CASTLRNEQRYNSPLHF.

The gene calls are TRBV2 and TRBJ2-5; D is tentatively TRBD1 or TRBD2 (5 bases each). The CDR3 contains 14 residues. V lost 6 bases and J 1 base, leaving 12 bases between the germline ends. Germline V gene sequence: CDR1 SNHLY, CDR2 FYNNEI. The CDR3 reads CASRAGTVQETQYF. CDR3 in DNA: TGTGCCAGCAGGGCCGGGACGGTCCAAGAGACCCAGTACTTC.

About this clonotype itself: A much larger clone differs by one base, so this may be a read error. The chain combines TRBV6-1 with TRBJ2-7; 8 bases line up with TRBD1. The trim removed 6 bases at V and 3 bases at J, leaving 10 bases unmatched. The germline V gene encodes CDR1 MNHNS and CDR2 SASEGT. This CDR3 spans 15 amino acids. The CDR3 sequence is CASRPPGGSYYEQYF. CDR3 nucleotides: TGTGCCAGCAGGCCACCAGGGGGCTCCTACTACGAGCAGTACTTC.

This clonotype was recorded at least ten times. This sequence joins TRBV7-9 and TRBJ1-1, with D maybe TRBD1 (5 bases). This CDR3 has 12 amino acids. V was shortened by 9 bases and J by 1 base, with 9 bases between the two germline ends. Germline V gives CDR1 SEHNR, CDR2 FQNEAQ (reference sequence). DNA of the CDR3: TGTGCCAGTGGGGCTGGGAACACTGAAGCTTTCTTT. It translates to CASGAGNTEAFF.

For this clonotype: Lacking the conserved final phenylalanine or tryptophan, this CDR3 likely reflects a read error. This chain connects TRBV12-3 or TRBV12-4 to TRBJ2-7; D assignment may be TRBD1 or TRBD2 (5 bases each). V was trimmed by 3 bases and J by 4 bases, leaving 16 bases between them. The CDR3 is 15 residues long. Written as DNA, the CDR3 is TGTGCCAGCAGTTTCAGCGGAGCAGGGAATTACGAGCAGTACTCC. Its protein product is CASSFSGAGNYEQYS.

The rearrangement uses TRBV20-1 and TRBJ2-1; D not certain. The CDR3 is 17 residues long. V was trimmed by 0 bases and J by 2 bases, leaving 17 bases between them. Germline CDR1 reads DFQATT; CDR2 reads SNEGSKA (reference sequence). CDR3 residues: CSARDLVGGPTYNEQFF. For the CDR3, the DNA is TGCAGTGCTAGAGATCTTGTCGGTGGCCCTACCTACAATGAGCAGTTCTTC.

With respect to this clonotype: An end of the junction differs from the germline gene, which may be a read error. This CDR3 reads CASSPLVGGANVLAF. CDR3 nucleotide sequence: TGTGCCAGCAGCCCCTTAGTCGGGGGGGCCAACGTCCTGGCTTTC. The chain recombines TRBV9 with TRBJ2-6, with TRBD2 matching over 8 bases. The CDR3 loop spans 15 amino acids. Germline CDR1 SGDLS, CDR2 YYNGEE. Full variable domain (rest looked up from reference TRBV9 and TRBJ2-6): DSGVTQTPKHLITATGQRVTLRCSPRSGDLSVYWYQQSLDQGLQFLIQYYNGEERAKGNILERFSAQQFPDLHSELNLSSLELGDSALYFCASSPLVGGANVLAFGAGSRLTVL.

On this clonotype: The limits of the CDR3 on the DNA are not certain, so only TCRdb's listed CDR3 is given. The rearrangement joins TRBV7-8 to TRBJ2-7; TRBD2, as called in the table, went unchecked against the DNA. The CDR3 spans 20 amino acids, including both terminal residues. Germline CDR1 is SGHVS and CDR2 is FQNEAQ. CDR3 sequence reads: CASSFYICSALSGGPREQYF.

This sequence joins TRBV20-1 and TRBJ2-7; 9 bases fit TRBD1. After removal of 0 bases from V and 5 bases from J, the junction contained 8 bases not matched to a gene. This CDR3 has 15 amino acids. In germline, CDR1 is DFQATT, CDR2 SNEGSKA (reference sequence). The CDR3 nucleotides are TGCAGTGCTAGAGACGGAGACAGGGGGACAAACGAGCAGTACTTC. Encoded protein: CSARDGDRGTNEQYF.

This clonotype was detected only a few times. A much bigger clone sits one base away, suggesting this may be a read error. The CDR3 does not end in the conserved phenylalanine or tryptophan, so this is likely a read error. The V and J genes are TRBV18 and TRBJ2-1; D ambiguous. The CDR3 spans 15 residues. V was shortened by 2 bases and J by 5 bases, with 13 bases between the two germline ends. Germline V lookup: CDR1 KGHSH, CDR2 LQKENI. The CDR3 region is CASSPKETEHNEQFS. The CDR3 DNA is TGTGCCAGCTCACCAAAGGAGACGGAACACAATGAGCAGTTCTCC.

The chain joins TRBV20-1 to TRBJ1-5; D gene unclear. There are 13 residues in the CDR3. V shed 3 bases and J shed 6 bases, with 12 bases lying between them. The germline CDR1 and CDR2 sequences are DFQATT and SNEGSKA (reference sequence). Written as DNA, the CDR3 is TGCAGTGCTAGGCCTAGCGGGTTTCAGCCCCAGCATTTT. Protein product: CSARPSGFQPQHF.

The chain recombines TRBV20-1 with TRBJ2-5, with D perhaps TRBD2 (6 bases). This CDR3 has 12 amino acids. Germline V gene lookup returns CDR1 DFQATT and CDR2 SNEGSKA (reference sequence). V lost 5 bases and J 10 bases, leaving 17 bases between the germline ends. The CDR3 DNA reads as TGCAGTGCTCGCGGGCGGGGTACGATCCAGTACTTC. Amino acid sequence: CSARGRGTIQYF.

The table lists this clonotype with a few counts. Given a much more abundant clone one base away, this may be a read error. The V call is TRBV11-3, the J call TRBJ2-2; TRBD1 is a possible D gene (6 bases). Trimming took 1 base from V and 4 from J, leaving 10 bases between them. Germline values: CDR1 SGHNT, CDR2 YENEEA. The CDR3 has 15 amino acids. CDR3 region: CASSLGGRATGELFF. CDR3 nucleotide sequence: TGTGCCAGCAGCTTAGGGGGGCGCGCCACCGGGGAGCTGTTTTTT.

V and J are TRBV20-1 and TRBJ2-1; tentatively, D is TRBD1 (6 bases). V shed 0 bases and J shed 4 bases, with 10 bases lying between them. Germline V gene lookup returns CDR1 DFQATT and CDR2 SNEGSKA (reference sequence). The CDR3 runs to 14 residues. The CDR3 nucleotides read TGCAGTGCTAGAGACCCGGGACAATACAATGAGCAGTTCTTC. It translates to CSARDPGQYNEQFF.

CDR3 loop: CASSQDGQPGGKNIQYF. The CDR3 nucleotides are TGTGCCAGCAGCCAAGATGGACAGCCGGGGGGCAAAAACATTCAGTACTTC. The chain recombines TRBV3-1 with TRBJ2-4; D possibly corresponds to TRBD2 (7 bases). CDR1 LGHDT and CDR2 YNNKEL come from the germline V gene (reference sequence). The V end lost 0 bases, the J end lost 3 bases, and 15 bases lay between the germline ends. The CDR3 length is 17 residues.

To note about this clonotype: The junction and the germline gene differ at one end; a read error may be behind it. This chain connects TRBV2 to TRBJ1-2; no reliable D call. There are 14 residues in the CDR3. Germline CDR1 is SNHLY and CDR2 is FYNNEI. CDR3 sequence (DNA): TGTGCCAGCACTCAAGGGCGTGCTAACTTAGGGCTACCCTTC. It yields the protein CASTQGRANLGLPF.

The V gene is TRBV18, the J gene TRBJ1-2, with TRBD1 as a possible D gene (5 bases). This CDR3 region has 15 residues. Germline loops: CDR1 KGHSH, CDR2 LQKENI. With 5 bases removed from V and 4 bases from J, the gap between germline ends came to 17 bases. The CDR3 DNA sequence: TGTGCCAGCTCAGGGACCGCCTCCCTAGCCTATGGCTACACCTTC. It yields the protein CASSGTASLAYGYTF.

V gene TRBV12-3 or TRBV12-4 combines with J gene TRBJ1-5; no clear D gene. The V end was cut by 5 bases, the J end by 7 bases, with 6 bases between. The CDR3 has 11 residues. Written as DNA, the CDR3 is TGTGCCAGCAGTCCGGGACAGCCCCAGCATTTT. This encodes CASSPGQPQHF.

The chain joins TRBV20-1 to TRBJ2-5, with 8 bases lining up with TRBD2. The CDR3 runs to 15 residues. Germline V gene data show CDR1 as DFQATT and CDR2 as SNEGSKA (reference sequence). Unmatched junction bases numbered 11, after V lost 4 bases and J lost 4 bases. The CDR3 nucleotides read TGCAGTGCTACAGAGAGCGGGGGCCGGAGAGAGACCCAGTACTTC. Amino acids: CSATESGGRRETQYF.

This clonotype showed up many times. The V gene is TRBV6-1, the J gene TRBJ2-1; weak D call: TRBD1 (5 bases). The CDR3 extends over 13 amino acids. The germline V gene encodes CDR1 MNHNS and CDR2 SASEGT. Trimming removed 10 bases at V and 1 base at J, with 11 bases between. CDR3 DNA: TGTGCCACAGGGATGGATTCCTACAATGAGCAGTTCTTC. Translation: CATGMDSYNEQFF.

V is TRBV5-5 and J is TRBJ1-2; D is unresolved. Germline CDR1 SGHKS, CDR2 YYEKEE (reference sequence). The V and J ends lost 4 bases and 8 bases respectively, with 15 bases between them. CDR3 size: 13 residues. The CDR3 DNA reads as TGTGCCAGCAGCGCGACCCTTAACCAGGGCTACACCTTC. Its protein product is CASSATLNQGYTF. The full variable domain, in which reference TRBV5-5 and TRBJ1-2 provide the parts outside the CDR3, is DAGVTQSPTHLIKTRGQQVTLRCSPISGHKSVSWYQQVLGQGPQFIFQYYEKEERGRGNFPDRFSARQFPNYSSELNVNALLLGDSALYLCASSATLNQGYTFGSGTRLTVV.

The chain carries TRBV2 and TRBJ1-5; unclear D gene. Trimming stripped 6 bases from V and 0 bases from J, with 12 bases between. Germline lookup yields CDR1 SNHLY and CDR2 FYNNEI. There are 15 residues in the CDR3. The CDR3 region has the DNA TGTGCCAGCAGGGACGGGCCCAATAGCAATCAGCCCCAGCATTTT. The encoded protein is CASRDGPNSNQPQHF.

This clonotype was counted once. The genes are TRBV5-1 and TRBJ1-6, with D perhaps TRBD1 (5 bases). With 2 bases removed from V and 10 bases from J, the gap between germline ends came to 19 bases. CDR1 is SGHRS, CDR2 YFSETQ, per germline. This CDR3 has 16 amino acids. The CDR3 here is CASSFDRQGSNSPLHF. The DNA for the CDR3 is TGCGCCAGCAGCTTTGATCGGCAGGGCTCCAACTCACCCCTCCACTTT.